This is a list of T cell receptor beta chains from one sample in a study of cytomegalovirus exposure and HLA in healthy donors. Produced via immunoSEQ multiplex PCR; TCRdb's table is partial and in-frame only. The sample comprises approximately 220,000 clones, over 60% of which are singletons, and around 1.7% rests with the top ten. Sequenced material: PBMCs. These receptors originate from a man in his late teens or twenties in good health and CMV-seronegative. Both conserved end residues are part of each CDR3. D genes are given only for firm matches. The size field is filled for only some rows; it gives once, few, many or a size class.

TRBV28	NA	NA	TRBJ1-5	TGTGCCAGCAGTCCCTACGGGTCCGGAAGAGTCAATCAGCCCCAGCATTTT	CASSPYGSGRVNQPQHF
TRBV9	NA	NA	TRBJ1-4	TGTGCCAGCAGCGTAGACCAGGGATCTAATGAAAAACTGTTTTTT	CASSVDQGSNEKLFF
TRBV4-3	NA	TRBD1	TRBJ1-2	TGCGCCAGCAGCCACGCTGACAGGGCGATAGGTGGCTACACCTTC	CASSHADRAIGGYTF
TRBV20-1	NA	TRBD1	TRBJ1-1	TGCAGTGCTAGAGGGACAGGTGAAGCTTTCTTT	CSARGTGEAFF
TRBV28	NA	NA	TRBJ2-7	TGTGCCAGCAGTTTTGTATTTGAAGCTTACGAGCAGTACTTC	CASSFVFEAYEQYF
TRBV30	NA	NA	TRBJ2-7	TGTGCCTGGAGTGTACTGGGCCAAGCAGCTTCGGAGCAGTACTTC	CAWSVLGQAASEQYF
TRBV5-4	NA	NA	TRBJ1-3	TGTGCCAGCAGCTCCCAGAAGGCAGGAATCACCGGAAACACCATATATTTT	CASSSQKAGITGNTIYF
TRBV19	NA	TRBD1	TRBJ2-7	TGTGCCAGTAGGGGGACAGGGCTCAACGAGCAGTACTTC	CASRGTGLNEQYF
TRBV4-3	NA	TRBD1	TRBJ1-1	TGCGCCAGCAGCCAAGAAATCGGCAGGGGGCGTGGGTTCTTTACTGAAGCTTTCTTT	CASSQEIGRGRGFFTEAFF
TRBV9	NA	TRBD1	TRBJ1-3	TGTGCCAGCAGCGCCGGACAGGGTACCCTAAACACCATATATTTT	CASSAGQGTLNTIYF
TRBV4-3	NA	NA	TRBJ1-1	TGCGCCAGCAGCCAAGACAGAACTGAAGCTTTCTTT	CASSQDRTEAFF
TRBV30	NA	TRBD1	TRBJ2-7	TGTGCCTACAGGACAGGGCCCTACGAGCAGTACTTC	CAYRTGPYEQYF
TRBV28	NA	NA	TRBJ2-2	TGTGCCAGCAGAGGACTCTCCCCGGGGACCGGGGAGCTGTTTTTT	CASRGLSPGTGELFF
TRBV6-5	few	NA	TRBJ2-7	TGTGCCAGCAGTTACCAAGCGGGTAGCTCCTACGAGCAGTACTTC	CASSYQAGSSYEQYF
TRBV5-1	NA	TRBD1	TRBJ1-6	TGCGCCAGCAGCCAGACAGGGGTTAATTCACCCCTCCACTTT	CASSQTGVNSPLHF
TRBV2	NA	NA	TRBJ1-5	TGTGCCAGCAGTGACGGTTGGGTCAGGGGACAGCCCCAGCATTTT	CASSDGWVRGQPQHF
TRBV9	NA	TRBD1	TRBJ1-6	TGTGCCAGCAGCGCTATTGACAGGGATTCACCCCTCCACTTT	CASSAIDRDSPLHF
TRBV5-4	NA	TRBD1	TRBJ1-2	TGTGCCAGCTCCCGGGGGCAGGGGGATGGCTACACCTTC	CASSRGQGDGYTF
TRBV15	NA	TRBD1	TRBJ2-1	TGTGCCACCAGGGGACAGGGCAATGAGCAGTTCTTC	CATRGQGNEQFF
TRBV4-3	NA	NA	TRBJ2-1	TGCGCCAGCAGCCAAGAATCGAATGGCGAGCAGTTCTTC	CASSQESNGEQFF
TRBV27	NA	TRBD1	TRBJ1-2	TGTGCCAGCAGTCTCGACAGGGGCTATGGCTACACCTTC	CASSLDRGYGYTF
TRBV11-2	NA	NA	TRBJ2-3	TGTGCCAGCAGGAGGGTATCGGAGACAGATACGCAGTATTTT	CASRRVSETDTQYF
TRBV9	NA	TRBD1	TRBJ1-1	TGTGCCAGCAGTCGACAGGGTACCCCTGAAGCTTTCTTT	CASSRQGTPEAFF
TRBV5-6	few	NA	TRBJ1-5	TGTGCCAGCAGTTCCGACAGTACTAATCAGCCCCAGCATTTT	CASSSDSTNQPQHF
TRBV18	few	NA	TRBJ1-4	TGTGCCAGCTCACCAACAGGGATCAATGAAAAACTGTTTTTT	CASSPTGINEKLFF
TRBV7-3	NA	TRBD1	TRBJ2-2	TGTGCCAGCAGCCCTTCACAGGGGGCAAACCCGACCGGGGAGCTGTTTTTT	CASSPSQGANPTGELFF
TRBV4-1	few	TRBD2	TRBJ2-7	TGCGCCAGCAGCCAGGTTGACCTGGGACTAGCGGCCGAGCAGTACTTC	CASSQVDLGLAAEQYF
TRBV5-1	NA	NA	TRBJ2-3	TGCGCCAGCAGCTTGCGGGGGATTATTAAGGATACGCAGTATTTT	CASSLRGIIKDTQYF
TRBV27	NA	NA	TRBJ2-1	TGTGCCAGCAGCCAGGGGGGTGAGCAGTTCTTC	CASSQGGEQFF
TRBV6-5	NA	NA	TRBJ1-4	TGTGCCAGCAGTTACGACAGAACTAATGAAAAACTGTTTTTT	CASSYDRTNEKLFF
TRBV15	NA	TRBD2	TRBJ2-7	TGTGCCACCAGCAGAGACCCAGGGGGACTAGCGGGAGGCGAGCAGTACTTC	CATSRDPGGLAGGEQYF
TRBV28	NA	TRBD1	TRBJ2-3	TGTGCCAGCGGCCGGGACAGTAACCCAGATACGCAGTATTTT	CASGRDSNPDTQYF
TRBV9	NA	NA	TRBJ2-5	TGTGCCAGCAGCCCGGAGTTTGGGGAGACCCAGTACTTC	CASSPEFGETQYF
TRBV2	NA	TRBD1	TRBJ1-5	TGTGCCAGTGCCGACAGGGACAGCAATCAGCCCCAGCATTTT	CASADRDSNQPQHF
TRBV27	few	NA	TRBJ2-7	TGTGCCAGCAGTACAGGGATTACCTACGAGCAGTACTTC	CASSTGITYEQYF